This TCR beta chain appears in the sequencing data of a study of blood T cells in healthy people across ages. Worth noting for this clonotype: Its antigen remains unidentified.

Regarding the study as a whole: Expanded clonotype changes were possibly confounded by unknown donor CMV status. Strong correlation linked observed beta diversity and percent naive T cells.

Looked up from germline, CDR1 is SNHLY and CDR2 is FYNNEI. The CDR3 runs to 15 residues. Trimming removed 0 bases at V and 2 bases at J, with 9 bases between. Alongside a J-beta primer mix, a sample-barcoded 5' primer served in a second PCR lasting roughly 6 to 11 cycles. TCRdb ran MiXCR on the 5' RACE reads and lists one entry per CDR3 protein. The sample holds about 1.8 million distinct CDR3 sequences, just under 50% seen once. The TCR sequence derives from a woman aged 40 to 50 in good health. The chain joins TRBV2 to TRBJ2-3; D is uncertain. Material: blood. The CDR3 coding sequence is TGTGCCAGCAGTGAAGCCGGTGTGGTCACAGATACGCAGTATTTT. Residues: CASSEAGVVTDTQYF.